What follows are 22 T cell receptor beta chains derived from one specimen sequenced in a study of T cells in tuberculosis. The method was immunoSEQ multiplex PCR; TCRdb's version includes in-frame clones alone and lacks a portion of them. This table holds tens of thousands of clones, 93% found once. The sample taken for sequencing was PBMCs. All receptors come from a donor aged 10-29 years with latent tuberculosis or without tuberculosis infection.

This chain joins TRBV6-5 and TRBJ2-3; 7 positions match TRBD2. Per germline, CDR1 MNHEY and CDR2 SVGAGI. The CDR3 covers 16 residues. The J segment lost 1 base and the V segment lost 0 bases, leaving 4 bases of the junction unmatched. The CDR3 here is CASSYSGGGRTDTQYF. The DNA of the CDR3 is TGTGCCAGCAGTTACTCGGGCGGGGGTCGCACAGATACGCAGTATTTT.

This chain connects TRBV6-5 to TRBJ2-3, with D unresolved. Germline-derived CDR1 and CDR2 are MNHEY and SVGAGI. The CDR3 has 13 residues. V dropped 5 bases and J dropped 0 bases, with 6 bases sitting between them. The CDR3 region is CASSQISTDTQYF. CDR3 DNA: TGTGCCAGCAGTCAAATTAGCACAGATACGCAGTATTTT.

The chain uses TRBV27 and TRBJ2-3; possibly TRBD2 for D (6 bases). The CDR3 contains 13 residues. The ends were cut back, 5 bases at V and 5 bases at J, with 11 bases in the middle. Germline CDR1 and CDR2: MNHEY and SMNVEV (reference sequence). The CDR3 here is CASSRRLGDTQYF. In DNA form, the CDR3 reads TGTGCCAGCAGTCGCAGACTAGGAGATACGCAGTATTTT.

The V gene is TRBV4-1, the J gene TRBJ1-5; 8 bases map to TRBD1. With 4 bases clipped from V and 7 bases from J, the junction kept 6 bases outside the gene matches. The CDR3 totals 14 residues. Germline-derived CDR1 and CDR2 are MGHRA and YSYEKL. The CDR3 DNA is TGCGCCAGCAGCCTCTCACAGGGGGACCAGCCCCAGCATTTT. Protein product: CASSLSQGDQPQHF.

This chain uses TRBV27 with TRBJ2-7; D is possibly TRBD2 (5 bases). Between the trimmed V and J ends, which lost 3 bases and 7 bases, there was a span of 13 bases. The CDR3 spans 13 residues. In germline, CDR1 is MNHEY, CDR2 SMNVEV (reference sequence). The CDR3 reads CASSLMGEGEQYF. CDR3 coding DNA: TGTGCCAGCAGTTTGATGGGAGAGGGAGAGCAGTACTTC.

This rearrangement joins TRBV5-1 to TRBJ2-1; 8 bases agree with TRBD1. Per the germline V gene, CDR1 is SGHRS and CDR2 is YFSETQ. V shed 1 base, J shed 2 bases, and the junction held 8 bases outside the gene matches. The CDR3 totals 17 residues. The CDR3 here is CASSLLFRTGTYNEQFF. CDR3 in DNA: TGCGCCAGCAGCTTGCTGTTTCGGACAGGGACCTACAATGAGCAGTTCTTC. Variable domain in full (rest from reference TRBV5-1 and TRBJ2-1): KAGVTQTPRYLIKTRGQQVTLSCSPISGHRSVSWYQQTPGQGLQFLFEYFSETQRNKGNFPGRFSGRQFSNSRSEMNVSTLELGDSALYLCASSLLFRTGTYNEQFFGPGTRLTVL.

This chain uses TRBV5-1 with TRBJ1-2, with D possibly matching TRBD1 (5 bases). Germline assignment: CDR1 SGHRS and CDR2 YFSETQ. Trimming took 4 bases from V and 0 from J, leaving 19 bases between them. The CDR3 consists of 17 residues. CDR3: CASSPRGVHLANYGYTF. The CDR3 coding sequence is TGCGCCAGCAGCCCCCGGGGGGTTCACCTAGCTAACTATGGCTACACCTTC.

The rearrangement uses TRBV30 and TRBJ1-2; TRBD1 might be the D (6 bases). Germline V gene data show CDR1 as GTSNPN and CDR2 as SVGIG (reference sequence). V was clipped by 4 bases and J by 3 bases, with 15 bases between them. The CDR3 is 14 residues long. Written as DNA, the CDR3 is TGTGCCTGGAATGTTGCAGGGGATTACTATGGCTACACCTTC. Encoded protein: CAWNVAGDYYGYTF.

This clone was counted once. The V gene is TRBV7-9, the J gene TRBJ2-5; no definite D call. The ends were cut back, 8 bases at V and 5 bases at J, with 6 bases in the middle. Germline lookup yields CDR1 SEHNR and CDR2 FQNEAQ (reference sequence). The CDR3 length is 10 residues. The CDR3 DNA follows: TGTGCCAGCGCGAGGGAGACCCAGTACTTC. Encoded protein: CASARETQYF.

This chain uses TRBV29-1 with TRBJ1-3, with D uncertain. Germline V gene sequence: CDR1 SQVTM, CDR2 ANQGSEA. The CDR3 has 14 amino acids. Trimming took off 3 bases at V and 0 bases at J, with 9 bases between the two ends. The CDR3 coding sequence is TGCAGCGTTGAGACTGTTTACTCTGGAAACACCATATATTTT. Translating it yields CSVETVYSGNTIYF.

The chain joins TRBV7-9 to TRBJ2-5; 8 nucleotides match TRBD2. This CDR3 contains 16 residues. Germline V lookup: CDR1 SEHNR, CDR2 FQNEAQ (reference sequence). Losses at the gene ends were 1 base for V and 5 bases for J; bases not matched to a gene: 9. The CDR3: CASSLVPRGAFETQYF. The CDR3 bases are TGTGCCAGCAGCTTAGTGCCGCGGGGGGCCTTCGAGACCCAGTACTTC.

The V gene is TRBV4-2, the J gene TRBJ2-1, with 10 nucleotides matching TRBD2. Unmatched junction bases numbered 7, after V lost 3 bases and J lost 5 bases. This CDR3 is built from 16 residues. Germline CDR1 and CDR2: LGHNA and YNFKEQ. The CDR3 sequence: CASSQASSGGNNEQFF. DNA of the CDR3: TGTGCCAGCAGCCAGGCGTCTAGCGGGGGAAACAATGAGCAGTTCTTC.

The chain links TRBV5-6 to TRBJ1-5; 10 bases match TRBD1. Losses at the gene ends were 1 base for V and 7 bases for J; bases not matched to a gene: 14. CDR3 size: 18 residues. CDR1 SGHDT and CDR2 YYEEEE come from the germline V gene. The CDR3 DNA reads as TGTGCCAGCAGCTTGTCGATGCCGACAGGGGGCGCAAGACAGCCCCAGCATTTT. Protein sequence: CASSLSMPTGGARQPQHF.

The V and J genes are TRBV30 and TRBJ1-4; D is unclear. CDR3 length: 15 residues. Trimming took 3 bases from V and 3 from J, leaving 14 bases between them. Germline CDR1 reads GTSNPN; CDR2 reads SVGIG (reference sequence). The chain's CDR3 is CAWSPRGVPNEKLFF. The CDR3 nucleotides are TGTGCCTGGAGCCCCCGGGGAGTTCCTAATGAAAAACTGTTTTTT. The full variable domain, completed using reference TRBV30 and TRBJ1-4, is SQTIHQWPATLVQPVGSPLSLECTVEGTSNPNLYWYRQAAGRGLQLLFYSVGIGQISSEVPQNLSASRPQDRQFILSSKKLLLSDSGFYLCAWSPRGVPNEKLFFGSGTQLSVL.

The V and J genes are TRBV9 and TRBJ2-3; 15 bases are a match to TRBD2. Germline V gene lookup returns CDR1 SGDLS and CDR2 YYNGEE. The CDR3 runs 19 residues. V lost 4 bases to trimming and J lost 0 bases; unmatched junction nucleotides: 9. The CDR3 DNA is TGTGCCAGCAGCCCACAGGGACTAGCGGGGGGCCGAAGCACAGATACGCAGTATTTT. Translated, it gives CASSPQGLAGGRSTDTQYF.

This chain uses TRBV29-1 with TRBJ1-2; the D gene is possibly TRBD1 (6 bases). From germline, CDR1 is SQVTM and CDR2 ANQGSEA. The CDR3 covers 13 residues. V shed 7 bases and J shed 3 bases, with 15 bases lying between them. In DNA form, the CDR3 reads TGCAGCGCCTCCGGGGGGCAGGACTATGGCTACACCTTC. Protein: CSASGGQDYGYTF.

This chain joins TRBV14 and TRBJ1-6; D not certain. Trimming removed 0 bases from V and 4 bases from J, with 4 bases in between. Germline CDR1 and CDR2: SGHDN and FVKESK. CDR3 length: 14 residues. In DNA form, the CDR3 reads TGTGCCAGCAGCCAAGAAGCATATAATTCACCCCTCCACTTT. Its protein product is CASSQEAYNSPLHF. Complete variable domain (other parts from reference TRBV14 and TRBJ1-6): EAGVTQFPSHSVIEKGQTVTLRCDPISGHDNLYWYRRVMGKEIKFLLHFVKESKQDESGMPNNRFLAERTGGTYSTLKVQPAELEDSGVYFCASSQEAYNSPLHFGNGTRLTVT.

This clone was seen a handful of times. V usage is TRBV4-2 and J usage is TRBJ2-5; D gene ambiguous. This CDR3 is 14 amino acids long. With 0 bases removed from V and 5 bases from J, the gap between germline ends came to 10 bases. Germline assignment: CDR1 LGHNA and CDR2 YNFKEQ. CDR3 bases: TGTGCCAGCAGCCAAGAGCGATTTCGGGAGACCCAGTACTTC. This gives the protein CASSQERFRETQYF.

V usage is TRBV4-3 and J usage is TRBJ2-7; 9 bases match TRBD2. CDR3 size: 15 residues. From germline, CDR1 is LGHNA and CDR2 YSLEER. V lost 1 base to trimming and J lost 6 bases; unmatched junction nucleotides: 7. The CDR3 here is CASSQGGRRGGEQYF. CDR3 sequence (DNA): TGCGCCAGCAGCCAAGGCGGGCGGCGGGGGGGCGAGCAGTACTTC.

The gene calls are TRBV4-2 and TRBJ1-4; D gene ambiguous. The CDR3 contains 13 residues. V was shortened by 3 bases and J by 8 bases, with 10 bases between the two germline ends. Looked up from germline, CDR1 is LGHNA and CDR2 is YNFKEQ. The CDR3 sequence is CASSQSDREKLFF. As DNA, the CDR3 is TGTGCCAGCAGCCAGTCCGATCGGGAAAAACTGTTTTTT.

The rearrangement links TRBV19 to TRBJ1-2; D is uncertain. Germline V CDR1 and CDR2: LNHDA, SQIVND (reference sequence). This CDR3 has 16 amino acids. V gave up 1 base and J gave up 4 bases, with 16 bases separating them. CDR3 nucleotides: TGTGCCAGTAGTATAGGTGGAAACAGCCAACGCTATGGCTACACCTTC. Protein: CASSIGGNSQRYGYTF.

This chain connects TRBV5-4 to TRBJ2-1; 9 bases are a match to TRBD2. Per germline, CDR1 SGHNT and CDR2 YYREEE (reference sequence). The V segment lost 4 bases and the J segment 4 bases; nucleotides outside the gene matches: 12. This CDR3 comprises 17 residues. CDR3 loop: CASSGGGAGGIYNEQFF. The CDR3 bases are TGTGCCAGCAGCGGCGGGGGAGCGGGGGGTATTTACAATGAGCAGTTCTTC.